This TCR beta chain was found in a study of vaccination and CD4 T cells after COVID-19. About the research overall: A median of around 70 days (range 14 to 241) separated dose two from the taking of post-vaccine samples. In culture, cells were exposed to overlapping spike peptides from SARS-CoV-2, HCoV-NL63, HCoV-OC43 and HCoV-229E.

The germline CDR1 and CDR2 sequences are DFQATT and SNEGSKA (reference sequence). Between the trimmed V and J ends, which lost 6 bases and 5 bases, there was a span of 14 bases. This CDR3 region has 14 residues. Specified treatment: roughly 11-day PBMC culture with coronavirus spike peptide pools or control peptides (ViraFEST assay). About this clonotype: Its antigen is not known.

Findings and limits, study-wide: Investigators enrolled relatively few convalescent patients and included no early post-infection timepoints.

The Oncomine TCR Beta short-read assay sequenced DNA from cultured CD4+ T cells. After culture, CD4+ T cells served as the source for genomic DNA extraction. TCRdb processed the PCR reads anew with MiXCR; each CDR3 protein has one entry. The sample lists some 10,000 distinct CDR3 sequences, roughly 40% seen once, with approximately 30% in the top ten. This receptor was obtained from a human donor who had recovered from COVID-19. The chain uses TRBV20-1 and TRBJ1-6, with a tentative D call TRBD1 (6 bases). Sequencing was done on a sample of CD4+ T cells from blood, cultured in vitro. This chain's CDR3 is CSAKRPGDNSPLHF. The CDR3, as DNA: TGCAGTGCAAAGAGACCAGGGGATAATTCACCCCTCCACTTT.